A selection of T cell receptor beta chains follows, all from one sample in a study of PD-L1 blockade in urothelial cancer. Generated by immunoSEQ multiplex PCR, the TCRdb table keeps only in-frame clones and is missing some. Among tens of thousands of clones listed, more than 75% were seen once. The sample was PBMCs, taken around atezolizumab (anti-PD-L1) treatment. The receptors were gathered from a man between 70 and 80 years old with urothelial cancer. Both conserved end residues are trimmed from each CDR3. The D gene is left open where the match is weak.

TRBV4-2 | . | 14 | ASSQDMEGSAGGYT
TRBV6-1 | . | 14 | ASSESHDSWGQPQH
TRBV13 | TRBD1 | 10 | ASSPGGHEQF
TRBV4-3 | . | 12 | ASSQDGSDETQY
TRBV7-2 | TRBD1 | 17 | ASSLTRTGGADSGNTIY
TRBV6-1 | TRBD1 | 11 | ASLTGGNQPQH
TRBV7-6 | TRBD2 | 13 | ASSLGTSGSYEQY
TRBV7-8 | . | 13 | ASSQWGGFQETQY
TRBV12-5 | . | 13 | ASGLGQGWTGELF
TRBV30 | TRBD2 | 12 | AWNIAGGPGEQY
TRBV27 | TRBD1 | 13 | ASSSGQWGTDTQY
TRBV4-3 | . | 12 | ASSQERGNTEAF
TRBV15 | TRBD2 | 14 | ATSRPRTGGAYEQY
TRBV6-1 | . | 12 | ASSEALPVTEAF
TRBV2 | TRBD2 | 12 | ASKVAGGTYEQY
TRBV6-1 | . | 13 | ASSEGPGRDQPQH
TRBV6-1 | . | 12 | ASSERRGYYEQY
TRBV5-6 | TRBD1 | 13 | ASSRRTGNNEKLF
TRBV2 | TRBD1 | 11 | ASTGQGSHEQY
TRBV5-6 | . | 13 | ASSLGPLGGEKLF
TRBV7-8 | . | 14 | ASSLGAVDSGNTIY
TRBV28 | TRBD1 | 11 | ASRRTGQETQY
TRBV7-9 | TRBD2 | 11 | ASEGGSWGEQY
TRBV9 | TRBD2 | 13 | ASTRGRDNTGELF
TRBV4-3 | TRBD2 | 15 | ASSQERLAGPMGTQY
TRBV5-1 | . | 10 | ASSLWPGEAF
TRBV11-2 | TRBD1 | 14 | ASSGRDSRPNYGYT
TRBV9 | . | 11 | ASSALFTGELF
TRBV19 | . | 11 | ASSPPPREKLF
TRBV28 | . | 10 | ASSSPSYGYT
TRBV7-8 | TRBD1 | 13 | ASSSDRGTYNEQF
TRBV7-3 | TRBD2 | 14 | ASSLGTSVSTGELF
TRBV5-8 | TRBD2 | 12 | ASPWRGAGETQY
TRBV11-2 | TRBD1 | 12 | ASSGDRSSYEQY
TRBV7-6 | . | 13 | ASSLRGGAGQPQH
TRBV9 | TRBD1 | 12 | ASSPDGQGAEAF